The clone carrying this T cell receptor beta chain was seen once. This sample stems from a study of blood T cell repertoires in COVID-19. At the level of the study: Some COVID-19 samples were acute and others convalescent; all came from the United States, Italy and Spain. The analysed material was cDNA or gDNA that came from T cells, B-cell-depleted T cells, or PBMCs.

Original handling: It was from reference gene primer amplification that nucleated cell counts were estimated. Clones were read by immunoSEQ multiplex PCR, and TCRdb kept only the in-frame ones, dropping some. The V and J calls and clone size are taken from that table; D and trimming were inferred from the DNA. This table holds approximately 260,000 clones, approximately 90% found once. The CDR3 extends over 12 amino acids. Per the germline V gene, CDR1 is SGHNT and CDR2 is YYREEE (reference sequence). Trimming cost V 5 bases and J 7 bases, with 11 bases left between them. The sequenced sample consisted of peripheral blood. The chain couples TRBV5-4 to TRBJ2-3; perhaps TRBD2 as D (6 bases). This sequence was found in a man younger than 35 with active or convalescent COVID-19. The CDR3 DNA follows: TGTGCCAGCAGGGGGACTTCCCATACGCAGTATTTT. It translates to CASRGTSHTQYF.